The source of this T cell receptor (beta chain) is a study of cytomegalovirus exposure and HLA in healthy donors. Overall study context: Unique TCRs numbering some 93 million, obtained from HLA-typed donors, made up an early data release.

Primers included in the PCR were 60 Vbeta and 13 Jbeta primers. TCRdb's table, derived via immunoSEQ multiplex PCR, lists solely in-frame clones and lacks some. The data contain about 170,000 clones, more than 75% of them seen just once; the ten biggest clones take up about 2.5%. Germline CDR1 is SGDLS and CDR2 is YYNGEE. This CDR3 contains 16 residues. Trimming took off 0 bases at V and 4 bases at J, with 13 bases between the two ends. The clonotype comes from a man aged 25 to 45 in good health and CMV-seropositive. Sequenced input: PBMCs. The rearrangement links TRBV9 to TRBJ2-2; possibly TRBD2 for D (6 bases). CDR3: CASSVERESGTGELFF. In DNA, the CDR3 is TGTGCCAGCAGCGTAGAACGGGAGTCGGGCACCGGGGAGCTGTTTTTT.